This T cell receptor (beta chain) derives from a study of blood T cell repertoires in COVID-19 (dated by TCRdb to the early 2020s). Concerning the study at large: Collaborator samples came from the United States, Italy and Spain and covered acute and convalescent phases of COVID-19. The prospective study material was composed of cDNA or gDNA derived from T cells, B-cell-depleted T cells, or PBMCs. Subjects who had been exposed to COVID-19, were actively infected with it, or had recovered from it provided the deeply sampled blood TCRbeta repertoires that made up the dataset. A freely available public database, intended as a resource for researchers studying the immune response to SARS-CoV-2, is where the repertoires were released. The samples were drawn from two sources: the first 160 participants of the ongoing ImmuneRACE study, and some 1,300 subjects contributed by 6 global collaborators. Nearly every sample came with metadata listing a de-identified subject ID, COVID-19 status, age in years and sex. Where available, HLA class I and class II types were obtained from metadata supplied by the sample provider rather than from assay-based typing. Results the study describes overall, beyond this receptor: Clinical and demographic metadata were provided uncurated, with the amount varying by source and participant.

Collaborating institutions collected whole blood in K2EDTA tubes following their own protocols. For TCRbeta analysis, collaborator samples were shipped as frozen whole blood, as isolated PBMCs, or as DNA extracted from either sample type. TCRbeta CDR3 regions were amplified from genomic DNA using the immunoSEQ Assay, a bias-controlled multiplex PCR. The authors processed their data as follows. Nucleated cell counts per sample were estimated from amplification of reference gene primers within the assay. To quantify the absolute abundance of each unique TCRbeta CDR3 rearrangement, sequence reads were collapsed and filtered. For each sample, productive Simpson clonality was calculated by taking the square root of Simpson's diversity index across productive rearrangements. The immuneACCESS repertoire file appears here via TCRdb, limited to in-frame rearrangements. These files lack a portion of the clones; in checked studies, under half of the deficit traces to unresolved V genes, and the cause of the others is not known. That table supplies the V and J calls and clone size; D and trimming were determined from the DNA. The sample table contains roughly 140,000 clones; only one count was recorded for more than 75% of them. The leading ten clones occupy approximately 13% of the sample.

With regard to this clone: Its antigen remains unidentified. The sample holds no much larger clone one base away, and base qualities are not on file.

As encoded in the germline V gene (reference sequence), CDR1 is LNHDA while CDR2 is SQIVND. From the cysteine up to the phenylalanine, the CDR3 has a length of 14 residues. CDR3 DNA is the only sequence kept; it has 42 bases, read in frame from the first base. V is reduced by 10 bases and J by 4 bases, leaving a spacing of 17 bases between them. Specimen: peripheral blood. This clonotype was sampled from a man aged 55-75 years with active or convalescent COVID-19. Recombination joined TRBV19 with TRBJ1-3; a tentative D match to TRBD1 spans 5 bases. For the CDR3, the sequence is CATGVGGNGNTIYF. In nucleotides, the sequence is TGTGCCACCGGAGTGGGGGGGAACGGAAACACCATATATTTT.